Each of the 9 T cell receptor beta chains below was sequenced from the same sample in a study of blood T cells in healthy people across ages. For the second PCR, which ran for about 7 to 12 cycles, a sample-barcoded 5' primer and a J-beta primer mix were used. TCRdb itself ran the 5' RACE reads through MiXCR, one entry per CDR3 protein. The sample has 850,000 or so distinct CDR3 sequences, around 26% seen once. Sequencing was done on a sample of blood. The receptors were sampled from a woman older than 75 in good health.

There are many counts of this clonotype. V is TRBV4-3 and J is TRBJ1-6, with 7 bases that match TRBD1. CDR1 LGHNA and CDR2 YSLEER come from the germline V gene. This CDR3 is built from 15 residues. Trimming removed 0 bases from V and 8 bases from J; junction bases left unmatched: 4. The CDR3: CASSQEGTAHSPLHF. In nucleotides, the CDR3 is TGCGCCAGCAGCCAAGAGGGGACAGCTCATTCACCCCTCCACTTT.

This clonotype was recorded at least ten times. The V gene is TRBV6-2 or TRBV6-3, the J gene TRBJ2-4; D is undetermined. V was shortened by 0 bases and J by 3 bases, with 6 bases between the two germline ends. This CDR3 has 14 amino acids. CDR1 and CDR2 from the germline V gene are MNHEY and SVGEGT. CDR3 residues: CASSYSDLKNIQYF. In nucleotides, the CDR3 is TGTGCCAGCAGTTACTCGGACCTCAAAAACATTCAGTACTTC.

The table lists this clonotype with a few counts. The V gene is TRBV7-2, the J gene TRBJ1-2, with D possibly TRBD1 on 5 matching bases. Germline V gene sequence: CDR1 SGHTA, CDR2 FQGNSA. The length of the CDR3 is 15 residues. V gave up 7 bases and J gave up 0 bases, with 15 bases separating them. CDR3 region: CASNIGTASNYGYTF. For the CDR3, the DNA is TGTGCCAGCAATATAGGGACCGCCTCTAACTATGGCTACACCTTC.

This clonotype was counted only a few times. The rearrangement links TRBV12-3 or TRBV12-4 to TRBJ1-6; 9 bases align to TRBD1. V dropped 5 bases and J dropped 0; count of bases not matched to a gene: 5. CDR3 length: 17 residues. CDR3 in DNA: TGTGCCAGCAGTGGAGACAGGGGGAGCTCCTATAATTCACCCCTCCACTTT. It is translated as CASSGDRGSSYNSPLHF.

The chain uses TRBV24-1 and TRBJ2-1, with D perhaps TRBD1 or TRBD2 (7 bases each). The CDR3 loop spans 16 amino acids. Trimming stripped 3 bases from V and 1 base from J, with 12 bases between. CDR1 and CDR2 (germline): KGHDR, SFDVKD. CDR3 nucleotide sequence: TGTGCCACCAGTGATCAGGGGGGGGTGTCCTACAATGAGCAGTTCTTC. Amino acids: CATSDQGGVSYNEQFF.

This clonotype was observed at least ten times. This rearrangement joins TRBV7-2 to TRBJ2-5, with no clear D. Germline loops: CDR1 SGHTA, CDR2 FQGNSA. The length of the CDR3 is 12 residues. The ends were cut back, 7 bases at V and 6 bases at J, with 12 bases in the middle. DNA of the CDR3: TGTGCCAGCACTAGACTGGATCAGACCCAGTACTTC. Its protein product is CASTRLDQTQYF.

This clonotype was seen only once. Compared with germline, one end of the junction differs, possibly owing to a read error. The rearrangement uses TRBV20-1 and TRBJ1-3, with D perhaps TRBD1 (5 bases). The CDR3 covers 14 residues. Germline CDR1 is DFQATT and CDR2 is SNEGSKA (reference sequence). The CDR3 bases are TGCAGTGCTGGGACTGACAGCCTTGGAAACGCCATATATTTT. Protein product: CSAGTDSLGNAIYF.

With regard to this clonotype: A much larger clone lies one base from this, so it may be a read error. This chain joins TRBV24-1 and TRBJ2-1; either TRBD1 or TRBD2 may supply D (5 bases each). The V gene lost 0 bases and the J gene lost 13 bases, with 27 bases spanning the gap. The CDR3 loop spans 18 amino acids. Germline CDR1 and CDR2: KGHDR and SFDVKD. CDR3 amino acids: CATSDLQPGPSLKETQFF. The CDR3 DNA follows: TGTGCCACCAGTGATTTGCAGCCGGGGCCAAGTTTAAAAGAGACCCAGTTCTTC.

The rearrangement links TRBV9 to TRBJ2-1, with 7 bases fitting TRBD2. The assigned J gene may be wrong: the sequence end matches TRBJ2-7 better. Germline V gene lookup returns CDR1 SGDLS and CDR2 YYNGEE. This CDR3 region has 14 residues. Here the CDR3 reads CASGPAGSYNEQYF. DNA of the CDR3: TGTGCCAGCGGGCCAGCGGGGTCCTACAATGAGCAGTACTTC.